The T cell receptor beta chain described here comes from a study of shared clonotypes between healthy human individuals. Points from the study as a whole: Expectations were that clonotype sharing among donors would be affected by sequencing depth.

Each unsorted PBMC replicate got 300 ng genomic DNA, around 30,000 genomes. Using ten immunoSEQ deep assay plates, investigators sequenced unsorted PBMC DNA. How the authors handled the data: Junction-only sequences without quality scores were provided by ImmunoSEQ, so filtering was different. Assay used: immunoSEQ multiplex PCR; TCRdb lists only in-frame clones, some missing. The V and J calls and clone size are taken from that table; D and trimming were inferred from the DNA. Of roughly 490,000 clones in the sample, 79% were seen once. This clone is a singleton in its sample. Its antigen is currently unknown. The sequencing input was PBMCs. This sequence was found in a woman between 35 and 50 years old in good health. Some clones in this sample may be carry-over from other donors' samples.

CDR3 loop: CASRRTGANTIYF. Written as DNA, the CDR3 is TGTGCCAGCAGGAGGACAGGGGCAAACACCATATATTTT. V is TRBV27 and J is TRBJ1-3, with 9 bases that match TRBD1. V gave up 6 bases and J gave up 6 bases; unmatched junction bases: 3. CDR3 length equals 13 residues. CDR1 and CDR2 from the germline V gene are MNHEY and SMNVEV (reference sequence).